This TCR beta chain originates from a study of beta chain features in type 1 diabetes. Study-level points and caveats: Type 1 diabetes patients had TCRB CDR3s that were shorter (moderately but significantly so) in all four CD4+ subsets. Within the patient group, naive, central memory and Treg TCRB repertoires appeared more similar to each other than within healthy donors. Type 1 diabetes patients had fewer VDJ junction insertions and more deletions.

V was clipped by 0 bases and J by 7 bases, with 10 bases between them. CDR1 is SGHRS and CDR2 is YFSETQ in the germline V gene. The CDR3 spans 13 residues. Sorted populations all had greater than 95% purity. Expressed TCRB transcripts were sequenced because the isolated RNA had all been reverse transcribed beforehand. Method: immunoSEQ multiplex PCR; TCRdb's copy keeps in-frame clones and lacks some. In the table there are about 360,000 clones, over 10% of which are singletons. A note on this clone: Its target is not known.

The V gene is TRBV5-1, the J gene TRBJ1-2, with D hard to call. The TCR comes from a man younger than 35 in good health. The sequenced sample was naive CD4+ T cells from blood. CDR3 amino acids: CASSLVGSGGYTF. The CDR3 DNA is TGCGCCAGCAGCTTGGTTGGCAGCGGTGGCTACACCTTC.